The 29 T cell receptor beta chains in this list originate from one sample, sequenced in a study of T cells in Graves' hyperthyroidism and ophthalmopathy. Template material for amplifying TCR beta CDR3 regions consisted of RNA transcripts. The study used the HTBI primer set for a first-round RT-PCR of the TCR CDR3. Via MiXCR, TCRdb re-called the multiplex PCR reads, giving one row per CDR3 protein. The sample holds roughly 650,000 distinct CDR3 sequences, 15% to 20% seen once. The specimen was blood. These receptors were obtained from a woman in her thirties or forties with Graves' ophthalmopathy.

The rearrangement uses TRBV7-3 and TRBJ2-1, with D possibly matching TRBD2 (6 bases). This CDR3 spans 14 amino acids. Trimming took off 1 base at V and 8 bases at J, with 12 bases between the two ends. In germline, CDR1 is SGHTA, CDR2 FQGTGA. The CDR3 loop reads CASSLMEGNDEQFF. DNA of the CDR3: TGTGCCAGCAGCTTAATGGAGGGGAACGATGAGCAGTTCTTC.

This clonotype was seen many times. The chain joins TRBV11-2 to TRBJ1-4; D call uncertain. Germline V gene lookup returns CDR1 SGHAT and CDR2 FQNNGV. Trimming left V 1 base short and J 8 bases short, with 8 bases between. The CDR3 is 13 residues long. CDR3 in amino acids: CASSLGRLEKLFF. The DNA of the CDR3 is TGTGCCAGCAGCTTAGGACGGTTGGAAAAACTGTTTTTT.

The sample holds many counts of this clonotype. The V gene is TRBV30, the J gene TRBJ2-7; 9 bases are shared with TRBD2. The CDR3 spans 13 residues. Germline lookup yields CDR1 GTSNPN and CDR2 SVGIG (reference sequence). The J segment lost 1 base and the V segment lost 7 bases, leaving 5 bases of the junction unmatched. In DNA form, the CDR3 reads TGTGCCTCTAGCGGGATCTATTCCTACGAGCAGTACTTC. This translates into CASSGIYSYEQYF.

The V call is TRBV3-1, the J call TRBJ1-1; D is perhaps TRBD1 (5 bases). The CDR3 length is 16 residues. Trimming cost V 0 bases and J 4 bases, with 15 bases left between them. Germline V gene data show CDR1 as LGHDT and CDR2 as YNNKEL (reference sequence). In DNA form, the CDR3 reads TGTGCCAGCAGCCAAGACCCTCGGGGGATTGGCACTGAAGCTTTCTTT. Translating it yields CASSQDPRGIGTEAFF.

Here the CDR3 DNA reads TGTGCCAGCAGTGAAAATGAACCCGTGGTTGATGAGCAGTTCTTC. This codes for CASSENEPVVDEQFF. The chain combines TRBV25-1 with TRBJ2-1, with D uncertain. This CDR3 has 15 residues. In germline, CDR1 is MGHDK, CDR2 SYGVNS. The V end was cut by 2 bases, the J end by 8 bases, with 16 bases between.

The chain has TRBV19 and TRBJ2-6, with D unresolved. The CDR3 loop spans 15 amino acids. Germline loops: CDR1 LNHDA, CDR2 SQIVND (reference sequence). With 3 bases removed from V and 4 bases from J, the gap between germline ends came to 10 bases. This CDR3 is CASSMWGSGANVLTF. CDR3 bases: TGTGCCAGTAGTATGTGGGGTTCGGGGGCCAACGTCCTGACTTTC.

The chain is built from TRBV5-1 and TRBJ1-6; D unclear. Trimming left V 2 bases short and J 7 bases short, with 10 bases between. The CDR3 is 14 residues long. Germline V gene sequence: CDR1 SGHRS, CDR2 YFSETQ. The CDR3 DNA reads as TGCGCCAGCAGCTTCGGTGACGTAAATTCACCCCTCCACTTT. As protein: CASSFGDVNSPLHF.

This clonotype came up many times. The chain recombines TRBV6-1 with TRBJ2-3; no reliable D call. The length of the CDR3 is 15 residues. Trimming took 2 bases from V and 0 from J, leaving 9 bases between them. Per the germline V gene, CDR1 is MNHNS and CDR2 is SASEGT. CDR3 in amino acids: CASSEMGQSTDTQYF. The CDR3, as DNA: TGTGCCAGCAGTGAAATGGGCCAGAGCACAGATACGCAGTATTTT.

This clonotype occurred many times. The chain links TRBV5-1 to TRBJ2-7; 11 bases map to TRBD2. The germline V gene encodes CDR1 SGHRS and CDR2 YFSETQ. This CDR3 region has 19 residues. V gave up 4 bases and J gave up 7 bases; unmatched junction bases: 22. CDR3 DNA sequence: TGCGCCAGCAGCCCCTGGGGGGCTAGCGGGGGGACGCCCCAGGAGGAGCAGTACTTC. It translates to CASSPWGASGGTPQEEQYF.

This clonotype occurred a few times. The chain couples TRBV9 to TRBJ2-7; maybe TRBD2 (6 bases). The germline V gene has CDR1 SGDLS and CDR2 YYNGEE. There are 14 residues in the CDR3. Trimming stripped 0 bases from V and 3 bases from J, with 10 bases between. CDR3 nucleotides: TGTGCCAGCAGCGTAGGAGGAGGGTTCTACGAGCAGTACTTC. Its protein product is CASSVGGGFYEQYF. The whole variable domain, remainder taken from reference TRBV9 and TRBJ2-7, is DSGVTQTPKHLITATGQRVTLRCSPRSGDLSVYWYQQSLDQGLQFLIQYYNGEERAKGNILERFSAQQFPDLHSELNLSSLELGDSALYFCASSVGGGFYEQYFGPGTRLTVT.

J is TRBJ2-7 and V is TRBV5-6; 9 bases align to TRBD1. The trim removed 4 bases at V and 6 bases at J, leaving 5 bases unmatched. CDR3 length equals 13 residues. Germline V CDR1 and CDR2: SGHDT, YYEEEE. The CDR3 is CASSVGQGLEQYF. As DNA, the CDR3 is TGTGCCAGCAGCGTTGGACAGGGGCTCGAGCAGTACTTC. Looking up the rest from reference TRBV5-6 and TRBJ2-7 gives the full variable domain: DAGVTQSPTHLIKTRGQQVTLRCSPKSGHDTVSWYQQALGQGPQFIFQYYEEEERQRGNFPDRFSGHQFPNYSSELNVNALLLGDSALYLCASSVGQGLEQYFGPGTRLTVT.

This clonotype turned up a few times. The genes are TRBV7-9 and TRBJ2-3; a possible D gene is TRBD2 (7 bases). CDR1 and CDR2 from the germline V gene are SEHNR and FQNEAQ (reference sequence). This CDR3 contains 15 residues. V lost 4 bases, J lost 1 base, and 12 bases lay in between. The CDR3, as DNA: TGTGCCAGCAGCTGGGGGGGGGGCGGCACAGATACGCAGTATTTT. Translation gives CASSWGGGGTDTQYF. The entire variable domain, with the rest obtained from reference TRBV7-9 and TRBJ2-3, is as follows: DTGVSQNPRHKITKRGQNVTFRCDPISEHNRLYWYRQTLGQGPEFLTYFQNEAQLEKSRLLSDRFSAERPKGSFSTLEIQRTEQGDSAMYLCASSWGGGGTDTQYFGPGTRLTVL.

This clonotype was counted many times. The genes are TRBV20-1 and TRBJ1-2, with D unresolved. Looked up from germline, CDR1 is DFQATT and CDR2 is SNEGSKA (reference sequence). The CDR3 contains 13 residues. The ends were cut back, 1 base at V and 6 bases at J, with 12 bases in the middle. For the CDR3, the DNA is TGCAGTGCTAGAGTGGCAGATGGAAATGGCTACACCTTC. Amino acid sequence: CSARVADGNGYTF.

Many counts were recorded for this clonotype. The chain links TRBV28 to TRBJ2-5; 9 bases align to TRBD1. Germline trimming cut 3 bases from V and 4 bases from J; bases unmatched to any gene: 9. Germline V CDR1 and CDR2: MDHEN, SYDVKM. This CDR3 is built from 16 residues. The CDR3: CASSFARQGVLETQYF. CDR3 in DNA: TGTGCCAGCAGTTTTGCCAGACAGGGGGTCTTAGAGACCCAGTACTTC.

This chain connects TRBV27 to TRBJ1-1, with a weak D call TRBD1 (5 bases). The CDR3 covers 17 residues. Trimming took 0 bases from V and 3 from J, leaving 17 bases between them. Germline lookup yields CDR1 MNHEY and CDR2 SMNVEV (reference sequence). In DNA form, the CDR3 reads TGTGCCAGCAGTTTATCGCCCGTTGGTGGGGCTCACACTGAAGCTTTCTTT. Encoded protein: CASSLSPVGGAHTEAFF.

This clonotype was counted between two and nine times. The rearrangement links TRBV29-1 to TRBJ1-1; D may be TRBD1 (5 bases). CDR3 length equals 14 residues. Germline V gene data show CDR1 as SQVTM and CDR2 as ANQGSEA. Trimming left V 4 bases short and J 5 bases short, with 17 bases between. This CDR3 reads CSVVFQGWGTEAFF. The DNA for the CDR3 is TGCAGCGTTGTATTTCAGGGATGGGGGACTGAAGCTTTCTTT.

Many counts were recorded for this clonotype. This rearrangement joins TRBV5-1 to TRBJ1-1; D remains unclear. The CDR3 is made up of 15 amino acids. Trimming pared 1 base from V and 0 bases from J, leaving 10 bases between. Germline CDR1 is SGHRS and CDR2 is YFSETQ. CDR3 sequence: CASSLSSGVNTEAFF. The CDR3, as DNA: TGCGCCAGCAGCTTGTCATCCGGGGTGAACACTGAAGCTTTCTTT.

The rearrangement uses TRBV4-1 and TRBJ1-2; weak D call: TRBD1 (5 bases). V was pared by 3 bases and J by 3 bases, with 14 bases between. The CDR3 runs to 15 residues. The germline CDR1 and CDR2 sequences are MGHRA and YSYEKL. CDR3 region: CASSQGRQFDYGYTF. In nucleotides, the CDR3 is TGCGCCAGCAGCCAGGGTAGACAGTTCGACTATGGCTACACCTTC.

This clonotype occurred many times. The V call is TRBV19, the J call TRBJ1-2; D gene ambiguous. Germline CDR1 reads LNHDA; CDR2 reads SQIVND (reference sequence). The CDR3 runs 15 residues. The V gene lost 6 bases and the J gene lost 3 bases, with 17 bases spanning the gap. CDR3 loop: CASSPSALWDYGYTF. In nucleotides, the CDR3 is TGTGCCAGTAGCCCTTCGGCCTTGTGGGACTATGGCTACACCTTC.

This clonotype was seen many times. CDR3 loop: CASSQTGGHEQYF. In DNA, the CDR3 is TGTGCCAGCAGCCAGACAGGGGGGCACGAGCAGTACTTC. This sequence joins TRBV7-9 and TRBJ2-7; 9 bases match TRBD1. Germline V lookup: CDR1 SEHNR, CDR2 FQNEAQ (reference sequence). The ends lost 5 bases at V and 5 bases at J; junction bases unmatched: 4. The CDR3 is 13 amino acids.

This clonotype was seen many times. The chain has TRBV5-1 and TRBJ2-7; D remains unclear. Looked up from germline, CDR1 is SGHRS and CDR2 is YFSETQ. V lost 5 bases and J 3 bases, leaving 15 bases between the germline ends. The CDR3 loop spans 14 amino acids. CDR3 amino acids: CASSPDVENYEQYF. The CDR3 DNA sequence: TGCGCCAGCAGTCCGGATGTAGAAAACTACGAGCAGTACTTC.

There are a few counts of this clonotype. The chain employs TRBV27 and TRBJ1-1, with TRBD1 identical over 7 bases. Per the germline V gene, CDR1 is MNHEY and CDR2 is SMNVEV (reference sequence). This CDR3 comprises 13 residues. Germline trimming cut 4 bases from V and 7 bases from J; bases unmatched to any gene: 6. The CDR3 spells CASSSQGFDEAFF. The CDR3 coding sequence is TGTGCCAGCAGTTCACAGGGGTTCGATGAAGCTTTCTTT.

The CDR3 bases are TGCAGTGCTAGGCCGGGGACCCAGTACTTC. It is translated as CSARPGTQYF. The chain employs TRBV20-1 and TRBJ2-5; D gene uncertain. Trimming cost V 3 bases and J 7 bases, with 6 bases left between them. The germline CDR1 and CDR2 sequences are DFQATT and SNEGSKA (reference sequence). The CDR3 covers 10 residues.

The chain combines TRBV5-1 with TRBJ1-1; D possibly corresponds to TRBD1 (6 bases). There are 17 residues in the CDR3. Germline V CDR1 and CDR2: SGHRS, YFSETQ. The V end lost 0 bases, the J end lost 4 bases, and 19 bases lay between the germline ends. The CDR3 protein is CASSLGVMDGGGTEAFF. As DNA, the CDR3 is TGCGCCAGCAGCTTGGGCGTTATGGACGGAGGGGGCACTGAAGCTTTCTTT.

This clonotype was counted at least ten times. This chain uses TRBV7-8 with TRBJ2-3; 7 nucleotides align to TRBD2. The CDR3 runs 14 residues. Germline assignment: CDR1 SGHVS and CDR2 FQNEAQ. J was trimmed by 1 base and V by 2 bases; bases with no gene match: 0. The CDR3: CASSLTSGTDTQYF. CDR3 DNA: TGTGCCAGCAGCTTAACTAGCGGCACAGATACGCAGTATTTT.

This chain connects TRBV20-1 to TRBJ2-3, with 12 nucleotides matching TRBD2. The V segment lost 2 bases and the J segment 4 bases; nucleotides outside the gene matches: 4. Germline CDR1 DFQATT, CDR2 SNEGSKA (reference sequence). The CDR3 length is 15 residues. The CDR3 DNA reads TGCAGTGCTAGACCGGGACTAGCGGGTCCAGATACGCAGTATTTT. The encoded protein is CSARPGLAGPDTQYF.

The V call is TRBV6-1, the J call TRBJ1-5; no firm D call. Looked up from germline, CDR1 is MNHNS and CDR2 is SASEGT. Trimming took off 5 bases at V and 6 bases at J, with 17 bases between the two ends. The CDR3 contains 15 residues. The CDR3 nucleotides are TGTGCCAGCAGTTTGATTCGGGGATCGGGTCAGCCCCAGCATTTT. The encoded protein is CASSLIRGSGQPQHF.

This clonotype was recorded many times. The chain joins TRBV11-2 to TRBJ2-1; unclear D gene. The CDR3 consists of 13 residues. The germline V and J ends were trimmed by 3 bases and 6 bases, with 9 bases remaining between them. Germline V CDR1 and CDR2: SGHAT, FQNNGV. For the CDR3, the DNA is TGTGCCAGCAGCTTCGGCTCTTCCAATGAGCAGTTCTTC. This gives the protein CASSFGSSNEQFF.

V usage is TRBV11-2 and J usage is TRBJ2-5, with TRBD2 matching 14 bases. CDR1 and CDR2 (germline): SGHAT, FQNNGV. CDR3 length: 14 residues. V lost 5 bases to trimming and J lost 6 bases; unmatched junction nucleotides: 2. The CDR3 spells CASSGTSGSQTQYF. For the CDR3, the DNA is TGTGCCAGCAGCGGGACTAGCGGGAGTCAGACCCAGTACTTC. The full variable domain, rest sourced from reference TRBV11-2 and TRBJ2-5, is EAGVAQSPRYKIIEKRQSVAFWCNPISGHATLYWYQQILGQGPKLLIQFQNNGVVDDSQLPKDRFSAERLKGVDSTLKIQPAKLEDSAVYLCASSGTSGSQTQYFGPGTRLLVL.